This is a list of T cell receptor beta chains from one sample in a study of T cell changes during pregnancy in multiple sclerosis. TCRdb's copy holds only in-frame clones and misses some; the assay was immunoSEQ multiplex PCR. The sample includes about 48,000 clones, 85% to 95% of them seen just once. The starting material was CD4+ T cells from peripheral blood mononuclear cells, obtained in the second trimester of pregnancy. Receptors were obtained from a female donor in good health, enrolled as a control in a pregnancy study. The CDR3 runs from the conserved cysteine through the conserved F or W. D genes are given only for firm matches. Size is stated for part of the rows, as once, few or many counts, or as a class when the clone is expanded.

clone size	J gene	V gene	D gene	CDR3 protein	CDR3 DNA
-	TRBJ2-5	TRBV7-9	TRBD2	CASSPARAGEETKYF	TGTGCCAGCAGCCCGGCGAGGGCGGGAGAAGAGACCAAGTACTTC
-	TRBJ2-1	TRBV28	TRBD2	CASSSRLAGVNEQFF	TGTGCCAGCAGTTCTAGACTAGCGGGGGTTAATGAGCAGTTCTTC
-	TRBJ1-5	TRBV18	TRBD1	CASSPGQGPYYDNQPQHF	TGTGCCAGCTCACCGGGACAGGGGCCCTATTACGACAATCAGCCCCAGCATTTT
-	TRBJ2-7	TRBV4-1	-	CASSPQGTVSYEQYF	TGCGCCAGCAGCCCACAAGGTACAGTCTCCTACGAGCAGTACTTC
-	TRBJ2-3	TRBV29-1	TRBD2	CSVPGTSGATDTQYF	TGCAGCGTTCCCGGGACTAGCGGGGCCACAGATACGCAGTATTTT
few	TRBJ2-3	TRBV11-1	TRBD2	CASSLVVSAGGSTDTQYF	TGTGCCAGCAGCTTAGTGGTCAGTGCGGGAGGGAGCACAGATACGCAGTATTTT
-	TRBJ1-2	TRBV27	-	CASSEQGEGGYTF	TGTGCCAGCAGCGAACAAGGGGAGGGCGGCTACACCTTC
-	TRBJ1-1	TRBV19	TRBD1	CASRRNYPGQGTEAFF	TGTGCCAGTAGGAGAAATTATCCGGGACAGGGAACTGAAGCTTTCTTT
-	TRBJ2-1	TRBV5-4	-	CASSLGAGAPNEQFF	TGTGCCAGCAGCTTGGGTGCAGGGGCGCCCAATGAGCAGTTCTTC
once	TRBJ1-2	TRBV20-1	-	CSASDSRYTF	TGCAGTGCTAGCGACAGTCGCTACACCTTC
-	TRBJ2-5	TRBV29-1	-	CSVSKGVQETQYF	TGCAGCGTTTCGAAGGGGGTCCAAGAGACCCAGTACTTC
-	TRBJ1-5	TRBV28	-	CASSPQSSGANQPQHF	TGTGCCAGCAGTCCCCAGTCAAGTGGGGCCAATCAGCCCCAGCATTTT
-	TRBJ2-7	TRBV10-1	TRBD1	CASSESGTGAYEQYF	TGCGCCAGCAGTGAGTCGGGGACAGGAGCCTACGAGCAGTACTTC
-	TRBJ1-6	TRBV27	-	CASSFSRGGVGSPLHF	TGTGCCAGCAGTTTCTCGAGAGGGGGGGTGGGTTCACCCCTCCACTTT
-	TRBJ1-1	TRBV7-2	-	CASSLAGGVNTEAFF	TGTGCCAGCAGCTTAGCAGGCGGGGTGAACACTGAAGCTTTCTTT
-	TRBJ2-2	TRBV9	-	CASSVATSGLRTGELFF	TGTGCCAGCAGCGTAGCTACAAGCGGGTTGAGGACCGGGGAGCTGTTTTTT
once	TRBJ1-5	TRBV10-2	-	CASSELRGISQPQHF	TGCGCCAGCAGTGAGCTTAGAGGGATTAGCCAGCCCCAGCATTTT
once	TRBJ1-4	TRBV7-8	TRBD1	CASSFEWTGSGEKLFF	TGTGCCAGCAGCTTTGAGTGGACAGGGAGTGGGGAAAAACTGTTTTTT
-	TRBJ1-2	TRBV6-5	-	CASSSAGDYGYTF	TGTGCCAGCAGTTCGGCCGGGGACTATGGCTACACCTTC
-	TRBJ2-5	TRBV27	-	CASSFRPGQETQYF	TGTGCCAGCAGTTTCCGGCCGGGACAAGAGACCCAGTACTTC
-	TRBJ1-1	TRBV25-1	-	CASSRLMNTEAFF	TGTGCCAGCAGCCGACTAATGAACACTGAAGCTTTCTTT
-	TRBJ2-6	TRBV10-3	TRBD1	CAITPTGAPAGANVLTF	TGTGCCATCACCCCGACAGGGGCCCCCGCCGGGGCCAACGTCCTGACTTTC
-	TRBJ1-1	TRBV7-8	TRBD1	CASSLGQGTEAFF	TGTGCCAGCAGCCTGGGACAGGGGACTGAAGCTTTCTTT
once	TRBJ2-3	TRBV5-1	-	CASSFDSGGDTQYF	TGCGCCAGCAGCTTCGACAGTGGCGGAGATACGCAGTATTTT
-	TRBJ2-6	TRBV28	TRBD1	CASSSPDRGPSNVLTF	TGTGCCAGCAGTTCGCCGGACAGGGGCCCTTCGAACGTCCTGACTTTC
-	TRBJ1-2	TRBV19	-	CASSSPDRLNGYTF	TGTGCCAGTAGTTCCCCAGACAGGCTGAATGGCTACACCTTC
-	TRBJ2-3	TRBV5-1	-	CATRRSGPQGDTQYF	TGCGCCACCCGACGTTCCGGGCCCCAGGGAGATACGCAGTATTTT
-	TRBJ2-7	TRBV2	-	CASSVRVTYEQYF	TGTGCCAGCAGTGTGCGGGTCACCTACGAGCAGTACTTC
-	TRBJ1-5	TRBV6-1	-	CASSESPGIPNNQPQHF	TGTGCCAGCAGTGAATCGCCGGGGATACCGAACAATCAGCCCCAGCATTTT
-	TRBJ1-6	TRBV6-5	TRBD1	CASSPGTGNSPLHF	TGTGCCAGCAGTCCCGGGACAGGGAATTCACCCCTCCACTTT
-	TRBJ2-1	TRBV5-1	TRBD2	CASSLLAGYNEQFF	TGCGCCAGCAGCTTGCTAGCGGGGTACAATGAGCAGTTCTTC
-	TRBJ1-1	TRBV7-9	-	CASSLSSDTEAFF	TGTGCCAGCAGCCTTAGTTCGGACACTGAAGCTTTCTTT
-	TRBJ1-6	TRBV10-3	-	CAISDQTGLYNSPLHF	TGTGCCATCAGTGACCAGACCGGACTTTATAATTCACCCCTCCACTTT
-	TRBJ1-2	TRBV7-9	TRBD1	CASSNYGTADIWSYTF	TGTGCCAGCAGTAACTACGGGACAGCGGACATATGGAGCTACACCTTC
-	TRBJ1-1	TRBV6-1	-	CASRPSGGREAFF	TGTGCCAGCAGACCCTCGGGGGGGCGCGAGGCTTTCTTT
-	TRBJ1-2	TRBV28	TRBD1	CASSSTGQGGGGGYTF	TGTGCCAGCAGTTCTACCGGACAAGGAGGGGGCGGTGGCTACACCTTC
few	TRBJ1-2	TRBV27	-	CASSSSQGTGYTF	TGTGCCAGCAGTTCATCACAGGGAACTGGCTACACCTTC
-	TRBJ2-5	TRBV4-1	-	CASSQDPGAQYF	TGCGCCAGCAGCCAAGACCCAGGGGCCCAGTACTTC
-	TRBJ2-2	TRBV5-1	-	CASSRGNTGELFF	TGCGCCAGCAGCCGGGGGAACACCGGGGAGCTGTTTTTT
-	TRBJ2-3	TRBV29-1	TRBD1	CSVELTGGPDTQYF	TGCAGCGTAGAGCTGACAGGGGGCCCAGATACGCAGTATTTT
-	TRBJ2-3	TRBV7-2	-	CASSLSTTDTQYF	TGTGCCAGCAGCTTATCAACTACGGATACGCAGTATTTT
-	TRBJ2-1	TRBV10-2	-	CASSESEAYNEQFF	TGCGCCAGCAGTGAGTCTGAGGCTTACAATGAGCAGTTCTTC